These T cell receptor beta chains were read from a single sample in a study of blood T cells in healthy people across ages. TCRdb redid the calling of the 5' RACE reads with MiXCR, one entry per CDR3 protein. Of some 670,000 distinct CDR3 sequences listed, over 40% were seen once; the top ten hold roughly 13%. Sample: blood. The receptors stem from a woman older than 75 in good health. Each CDR3 is given with its conserved first and last residue. A D gene is named only where the DNA matches it firmly. The listing skips clone size in some rows; elsewhere it reads once, few, many or a size class.

V: TRBV28; J: TRBJ1-5; D: NA; size: NA; DNA: TGTGCCAGCAGTACCCACAGCGGGGGGACTCAGCCCCAGCATTTT; CDR3: CASSTHSGGTQPQHF
V: TRBV2; J: TRBJ2-1; D: NA; size: many; DNA: TGTGCCAGCGAAGAGCAGGCGGCGGGTGAGCAGTTCTTC; CDR3: CASEEQAAGEQFF
V: TRBV7-9; J: TRBJ1-3; D: NA; size: NA; DNA: TGTGCCAGCGGCTTAGGCGCGGTGACGGGCTCTGGAAACACCATATATTTT; CDR3: CASGLGAVTGSGNTIYF
V: TRBV4-3; J: TRBJ2-7; D: NA; size: NA; DNA: TGCGCCTGCAGCCAAGATCAGGGGCGATACGAGCAGTACTTC; CDR3: CACSQDQGRYEQYF
V: TRBV7-2; J: TRBJ2-7; D: NA; size: NA; DNA: TGTGCCAGCAGCCAGAATGGCCGGATCGAGCAGTACTTC; CDR3: CASSQNGRIEQYF
V: TRBV28; J: TRBJ1-5; D: NA; size: few; DNA: TGTGCCAGCACCCGCGGTGGAATGGGTCAGCCCCAGCATTTT; CDR3: CASTRGGMGQPQHF
V: TRBV6-5; J: TRBJ1-6; D: NA; size: NA; DNA: TGTGCCAGCAGTTACCGGGTGGATTCACCCCTCCACTTT; CDR3: CASSYRVDSPLHF
V: TRBV20-1; J: TRBJ2-3; D: NA; size: NA; DNA: TGCAGTGCTAAGTTGAACACAGATACGCAGTATTTT; CDR3: CSAKLNTDTQYF
V: TRBV2; J: TRBJ2-3; D: TRBD1; size: NA; DNA: TGTGCCAGCAGGGGGACAGGGACGACAGATACGCAGTATTTT; CDR3: CASRGTGTTDTQYF
V: TRBV20-1; J: TRBJ2-7; D: TRBD2; size: many; DNA: TGCAGTGCTCGAGGGAGGGAATGGCAGTACTTC; CDR3: CSARGREWQYF
V: TRBV20-1; J: TRBJ2-7; D: TRBD2; size: NA; DNA: TGCAGTGCTAGAGATGTTGAGCGGGACTCCTACAATGAGCAGTACTTC; CDR3: CSARDVERDSYNEQYF
V: TRBV7-2; J: TRBJ1-1; D: NA; size: many; DNA: TGTGCCAGCAGCTTAGCCTCCAGGCGGGACACTGAAGCTTTCTTT; CDR3: CASSLASRRDTEAFF
V: TRBV7-3; J: TRBJ2-1; D: TRBD2; size: NA; DNA: TGTGCCAGCAGATTCAACCTAGCGGGGAATAACAATGAGCAGTTCTTC; CDR3: CASRFNLAGNNNEQFF
V: TRBV3-1; J: TRBJ2-7; D: NA; size: few; DNA: TGTGCCAGCAGCCAAGAGAGTAGGGACGGATCCTACGAGCAGTACTTC; CDR3: CASSQESRDGSYEQYF
V: TRBV10-3; J: TRBJ2-1; D: TRBD2; size: NA; DNA: TGTGCCATCAGTGAGTCGATTTCTAGCGGGAGTAGGGATGAGCAGTTCTTC; CDR3: CAISESISSGSRDEQFF
V: TRBV6-2/TRBV6-3; J: TRBJ1-1; D: NA; size: NA; DNA: TGTGCCAGCAGCCAAAACCTGGGGGAAGCTTTCTTT; CDR3: CASSQNLGEAFF
V: TRBV2; J: TRBJ1-6; D: NA; size: few; DNA: TGTGCCAGCAGTCAAGGGTATAATTCACCCCTCCACTTT; CDR3: CASSQGYNSPLHF
V: TRBV5-1; J: TRBJ2-3; D: TRBD1; size: NA; DNA: TGCGCCAGCACCTACGGGACAGGGGAGTGGGATACGCAGTATTTT; CDR3: CASTYGTGEWDTQYF
V: TRBV28; J: TRBJ2-6; D: NA; size: few; DNA: TGTGCCAGCAGTGAGAGTAGCTCCTCTGGGGCCAACGTCCTGACTTTC; CDR3: CASSESSSSGANVLTF
V: TRBV12-3/TRBV12-4; J: TRBJ2-4; D: TRBD2; size: many; DNA: TGTGCCAGCAGTTTAGTTCCCTTCCTAGCTAGCGGGGGGCCAGCCTCCTCCAAAAACATTCAGTACTTC; CDR3: CASSLVPFLASGGPASSKNIQYF
V: TRBV18; J: TRBJ1-6; D: NA; size: few; DNA: TGTGCCAGCTCACCACCGGTCCCGGGCTATAATTCACCCCTCCACTTT; CDR3: CASSPPVPGYNSPLHF
V: TRBV20-1; J: TRBJ2-5; D: NA; size: NA; DNA: TGCAGTGCTAGCCGGACGGCTCAAGAGACCCAGTACTTC; CDR3: CSASRTAQETQYF
V: TRBV30; J: TRBJ2-1; D: NA; size: NA; DNA: TGTGCCTGGAGCGCAAACAGTGAGCAGTTCTTC; CDR3: CAWSANSEQFF
V: TRBV6-1; J: TRBJ2-2; D: NA; size: NA; DNA: TGTGCCAGCAGCGCCTCTAGTGTACCCGGCACCGGGGAGCTGTTTTTT; CDR3: CASSASSVPGTGELFF
V: TRBV4-1; J: TRBJ2-5; D: NA; size: NA; DNA: TGCGCCAGCAGCCAAGAAGTGGTGTGGACCCAGTACTTC; CDR3: CASSQEVVWTQYF
V: TRBV11-2; J: TRBJ2-3; D: TRBD1; size: few; DNA: TGTGCCAGCAGCTTTAAGGGGACAGGGGCAAGAGATACGCAGTATTTT; CDR3: CASSFKGTGARDTQYF
V: TRBV4-3; J: TRBJ2-3; D: NA; size: NA; DNA: TGCGCCAGCAGCCAATCTTTTTTCGTGGCGGACCCTAGCACAGATACGCAGTATTTT; CDR3: CASSQSFFVADPSTDTQYF
V: TRBV19; J: TRBJ2-1; D: NA; size: NA; DNA: TGTGTCAGCAAATTTTTTGGGACCCCCAATGAGCAGTTCTTC; CDR3: CVSKFFGTPNEQFF